This record concerns one TCR beta chain sequence. The record originates from a study of control samples from healthy donors and cancer patients. Some clones are missing from TCRdb's copy, which holds only in-frame ones; the method was immunoSEQ multiplex PCR. This table holds around 93,000 clones, about 90% found once. Germline assignment: CDR1 SGHVS and CDR2 FQNEAQ. The CDR3 sequence is 14 residues long. Trimming at V came to 5 bases and at J to 6 bases, leaving 9 bases not matched to a gene. Source material: blood. The V call is TRBV7-8, the J call TRBJ2-5, with TRBD2 matching 7 bases. The TCR was taken from a man under 40 in good health. The DNA of the CDR3 is TGTGCCAGCAGCCAATATACTAGCGCCCAGACCCAGTACTTC. Protein sequence: CASSQYTSAQTQYF.